These 26 T cell receptor beta chains were sequenced from one sample in a study of T cells after yellow fever vaccination (dated by TCRdb to between 2017 and 2020). The meaning of the sample's treatment or condition label: live attenuated yellow fever vaccine strain. The protocol used for the library was 5' RACE. The sequencing machine was an Illumina NovaSeq 6000. TCRdb ran its own pipeline on the public reads, namely fastp trimming at Q25 and MiXCR clone calling, and kept in-frame beta chains. Here each entry gathers all rows of one CDR3 protein and keeps the most common genes and DNA. The sample has some 400,000 distinct CDR3 sequences on record, about 17% of them singletons. 15% to 20% of the sample comes from the top ten. The material was PBMCs, obtained before the yellow fever booster vaccination. The receptors stem from a man between 18 and 35 years old who received the YFV17D yellow fever vaccine.

The V and J genes are TRBV7-6 and TRBJ1-1, with 8 nucleotides matching TRBD1. Germline CDR1 and CDR2: SGHVS and FNYEAQ. J was trimmed by 0 bases and V by 5 bases; bases with no gene match: 5. This CDR3 comprises 15 residues. CDR3 coding DNA: TGTGCCAGCAGCCCGGACAGGGCCCTGAACACTGAAGCTTTCTTT. It encodes CASSPDRALNTEAFF.

The chain employs TRBV29-1 and TRBJ2-5; 7 bases are shared with TRBD1. The CDR3 is 13 amino acids. From germline, CDR1 is SQVTM and CDR2 ANQGSEA. Trimming took 5 bases from V and 1 from J; bases not matched to a gene: 4. CDR3 in amino acids: CSVPRTGQETQYF. Here the CDR3 DNA reads TGCAGCGTTCCCCGGACAGGCCAAGAGACCCAGTACTTC.

V is TRBV28 and J is TRBJ1-2; unclear D gene. Germline V gene lookup returns CDR1 MDHEN and CDR2 SYDVKM. Trimming removed 4 bases at V and 13 bases at J, with 22 bases between. The CDR3 is made up of 14 amino acids. For the CDR3, the DNA is TGTGCCAGCAGTTCCCCCGTGGGCCGCCTAGCTGTCACCTTC. Translating gives CASSSPVGRLAVTF.

The V gene is TRBV12-3 or TRBV12-4, the J gene TRBJ1-5; D call uncertain. V lost 7 bases and J lost 4, with 8 bases in between. The CDR3 has 12 amino acids. The CDR3 DNA is TGTGCCAGCACCTCCGTTAATCAGCCCCAGCATTTT. Its protein is CASTSVNQPQHF.

The sample holds a few counts of this clonotype. In nucleotides, the CDR3 is TGTGCCAGCAGCCTCATAACGGGAACCGGGGAGCTGTTTTTT. As protein: CASSLITGTGELFF. V usage is TRBV11-2 and J usage is TRBJ2-2, with D tentatively TRBD2 (5 bases). This CDR3 spans 14 amino acids. CDR1 is SGHAT and CDR2 is FQNNGV in the germline V gene. Trimming shortened V by 5 bases and J by 5 bases, and 12 bases separated the two germline ends.

The V gene is TRBV6-5, the J gene TRBJ1-1, with a tentative D call TRBD1 (5 bases). The CDR3 has 15 residues. Germline V CDR1 and CDR2: MNHEY, SVGAGI. V lost 10 bases and J lost 4, with 22 bases in between. The CDR3 protein is CATVRGRGVGTEAFF. The CDR3 bases are TGTGCCACCGTCCGGGGGAGGGGAGTCGGCACTGAAGCTTTCTTT.

The chain links TRBV6-1 to TRBJ2-7; 7 nucleotides align to TRBD2. The J segment lost 2 bases and the V segment lost 3 bases, leaving 7 bases of the junction unmatched. Germline V lookup: CDR1 MNHNS, CDR2 SASEGT. The CDR3 sequence is 15 residues long. The CDR3, as DNA: TGTGCCAGCAGTGACCCCGGGGGGACTACCTACGAGCAGTACTTC. This sequence encodes CASSDPGGTTYEQYF.

About this clonotype: An end of the junction does not agree with germline; a read error may underlie this. The V and J genes are TRBV18 and TRBJ2-5, with no clear D. The CDR3 is 14 residues long. Germline V lookup: CDR1 KGHSH, CDR2 LQKENI. The CDR3 here is CASSPAPHQETQYF. In DNA form, the CDR3 reads TGTGCCAGCTCACCCGCCCCCCACCAGGAGACCCAGTACTTC.

This clonotype was counted between two and nine times. This CDR3 is CASSVDGGSYSYNEQFF. Written as DNA, the CDR3 is TGTGCCAGCAGTGTCGACGGGGGGTCTTACTCCTACAATGAGCAGTTCTTC. The chain uses TRBV6-4 and TRBJ2-1, with 7 bases aligning to TRBD2. The CDR3 length is 17 residues. In germline, CDR1 is MRHNA, CDR2 SNTAGT. Trimming at V came to 4 bases and at J to 0 bases, leaving 9 bases not matched to a gene.

This clonotype was seen a handful of times. V usage is TRBV15 and J usage is TRBJ2-2, with D hard to call. Germline V gene lookup returns CDR1 LNHNV and CDR2 YYDKDF (reference sequence). Between the trimmed V and J ends, which lost 0 bases and 0 bases, there was a span of 8 bases. The CDR3 has 16 residues. The CDR3 is CATSRDRVSNTGELFF. The CDR3 nucleotides are TGTGCCACCAGCAGAGATCGGGTTTCGAACACCGGGGAGCTGTTTTTT.

A few counts support this clonotype. This chain connects TRBV6-5 to TRBJ1-2; D not certain. V was shortened by 10 bases and J by 7 bases, with 10 bases between the two germline ends. Germline CDR1 and CDR2: MNHEY and SVGAGI. CDR3 length: 10 residues. CDR3 DNA sequence: TGTGCCACCTTCGGAGTTGGCTACACCTTC. Its translation: CATFGVGYTF.

J is TRBJ2-1 and V is TRBV20-1, with TRBD1 identical over 10 bases. This CDR3 comprises 13 residues. Germline CDR1 is DFQATT and CDR2 is SNEGSKA (reference sequence). After removal of 6 bases from V and 7 bases from J, the junction contained 6 bases not matched to a gene. This CDR3 is CSALDRGRNEQFF. The CDR3 coding sequence is TGCAGTGCACTCGACAGGGGGCGGAATGAGCAGTTCTTC.

The CDR3 loop reads CASSFDTNSPLHF. CDR3 DNA sequence: TGTGCCAGCAGCTTCGACACGAATTCACCCCTCCACTTT. The rearrangement uses TRBV7-9 and TRBJ1-6; no clear D gene. This CDR3 has 13 residues. From germline, CDR1 is SEHNR and CDR2 FQNEAQ (reference sequence). V was trimmed by 3 bases and J by 7 bases, leaving 7 bases between them.

This clonotype was seen ten or more times. The CDR3 reads CASRGTSGGEQFF. As DNA, the CDR3 is TGCGCCAGCAGAGGGACTAGCGGGGGGGAGCAGTTCTTC. The V gene is TRBV5-1, the J gene TRBJ2-1, with 15 nucleotides matching TRBD2. The trim removed 5 bases at V and 10 bases at J, leaving 1 base unmatched. CDR3 length: 13 amino acids. Germline CDR1 and CDR2: SGHRS and YFSETQ.

This clonotype was picked up one time. The chain uses TRBV7-9 and TRBJ2-5, with D perhaps TRBD1 or TRBD2 (6 bases each). The germline V gene has CDR1 SEHNR and CDR2 FQNEAQ (reference sequence). The CDR3 is 14 amino acids. The V and J ends lost 5 bases and 5 bases respectively, with 15 bases between them. The CDR3: CASSLVRGPETQYF. As DNA, the CDR3 is TGTGCCAGCAGCCTGGTCCGGGGGCCGGAGACCCAGTACTTC.

This clonotype was recorded a few times. This chain links TRBV30 with TRBJ2-4; TRBD2 aligns across 10 bases. There are 14 residues in the CDR3. The germline CDR1 and CDR2 sequences are GTSNPN and SVGIG (reference sequence). After removal of 3 bases from V and 5 bases from J, the junction contained 4 bases not matched to a gene. CDR3 protein: CAWRLAGNENIQYF. The CDR3 nucleotides read TGTGCCTGGAGACTAGCGGGGAACGAAAACATTCAGTACTTC.

This chain uses TRBV7-8 with TRBJ2-6; D uncertain. Trimming removed 0 bases from V and 4 bases from J, with 10 bases in between. The CDR3 covers 16 residues. The germline CDR1 and CDR2 sequences are SGHVS and FQNEAQ. The CDR3 DNA follows: TGTGCCAGCAGCTTAGCTGGGGTTCCCGGGGCCAACGTCCTGACTTTC. Translation gives CASSLAGVPGANVLTF.

This clonotype was observed a handful of times. The chain employs TRBV2 and TRBJ1-1, with 12 bases that match TRBD1. The V and J ends lost 9 bases and 8 bases, in that order; junction bases with no gene match: 4. CDR3 length equals 12 residues. Germline values: CDR1 SNHLY, CDR2 FYNNEI. Written as DNA, the CDR3 is TGTGCCAGAGCCGGGACAGGGGGCGAAGCTTTCTTT. Protein: CARAGTGGEAFF.

This clonotype was found once. The chain combines TRBV6-2 or TRBV6-3 with TRBJ1-6, with 7 nucleotides matching TRBD1. Germline values: CDR1 MNHEY, CDR2 SVGEGT. The J segment lost 11 bases and the V segment lost 0 bases, leaving 10 bases of the junction unmatched. The CDR3 totals 16 residues. The CDR3 DNA is TGTGCCAGCAGTTACTCCCGGGACAGTCACCGGGCACCCCTCCACTTT. It codes for CASSYSRDSHRAPLHF.

This chain's CDR3 is CASSRLKSSTQYF. CDR3 nucleotide sequence: TGTGCCAGCAGCCGGTTAAAAAGTTCGACCCAGTACTTC. The chain joins TRBV7-2 to TRBJ2-5; D is unclear. The germline V gene encodes CDR1 SGHTA and CDR2 FQGNSA. Trimming took 5 bases from V and 7 from J, leaving 14 bases between them. The CDR3 spans 13 residues.

This rearrangement joins TRBV13 to TRBJ2-3; D uncertain. Between the trimmed V and J ends, which lost 5 bases and 6 bases, there was a span of 9 bases. The CDR3 spans 12 residues. Germline V gene data show CDR1 as PRHDT and CDR2 as FYEKMQ (reference sequence). CDR3 in amino acids: CASSGVSDTQYF. The CDR3 nucleotides read TGTGCCAGCAGCGGAGTATCTGATACGCAGTATTTT.

The chain uses TRBV19 and TRBJ1-6; perhaps TRBD1 as D (5 bases). The CDR3 consists of 12 residues. V lost 9 bases to trimming and J lost 10 bases, with 13 bases between them. Germline V gene data show CDR1 as LNHDA and CDR2 as SQIVND (reference sequence). Here the CDR3 reads CASRDLVSPLHF. The CDR3 bases are TGTGCCAGCCGGGACCTCGTGTCACCCCTCCACTTT. Full variable domain (outside the CDR3, taken from reference TRBV19 and TRBJ1-6): DGGITQSPKYLFRKEGQNVTLSCEQNLNHDAMYWYRQDPGQGLRLIYYSQIVNDFQKGDIAEGYSVSREKKESFPLTVTSAQKNPTAFYLCASRDLVSPLHFGNGTRLTVT.

This clonotype was observed many times. The rearrangement links TRBV20-1 to TRBJ2-3; a weak D match, TRBD2 (6 bases). V shed 6 bases and J shed 6 bases, with 19 bases lying between them. The CDR3 consists of 14 residues. Germline V gene sequence: CDR1 DFQATT, CDR2 SNEGSKA (reference sequence). CDR3 loop: CSASTTRGGDTQYF. Written as DNA, the CDR3 is TGCAGTGCGAGCACAACGCGGGGTGGCGATACGCAGTATTTT.

There are a few counts of this clonotype. The J gene is TRBJ2-2, the V gene TRBV7-2, with TRBD2 as a possible D gene (5 bases). The CDR3 is made up of 14 amino acids. Germline CDR1 and CDR2: SGHTA and FQGNSA. V lost 5 bases and J 7 bases, leaving 14 bases between the germline ends. The CDR3 nucleotides read TGTGCCAGCAGCCAGGTCGGCGGAGGCGGGGAGCTGTTTTTT. It yields the protein CASSQVGGGGELFF.

In its sample, this clonotype was seen a few times. The gene calls are TRBV6-6 and TRBJ2-7, with a possible D match to TRBD1 (5 bases). V was pared by 6 bases and J by 3 bases, with 12 bases between. The CDR3 consists of 13 residues. CDR1 and CDR2 from the germline V gene are MNHNY and SVGAGI (reference sequence). In DNA, the CDR3 is TGTGCCAGCAGACCCACAGGCCTCTACGAGCAGTACGTC. Protein sequence: CASRPTGLYEQYV.

The J gene is TRBJ1-1, the V gene TRBV10-3; TRBD1 is a possible D gene (6 bases). Germline V gives CDR1 ENHRY, CDR2 SYGVKD. The CDR3 has 12 residues. The ends were cut back, 5 bases at V and 5 bases at J, with 9 bases in the middle. In nucleotides, the CDR3 is TGTGCCATCAGTCCTGGGACAACTGAAGCTTTCTTT. It codes for CAISPGTTEAFF.